This T cell receptor beta chain is drawn from a study of blood T cell repertoires in COVID-19. Trimming at V came to 5 bases and at J to 0 bases, leaving 13 bases not matched to a gene. The CDR3 contains 18 residues. The germline V gene has CDR1 SGHVS and CDR2 FNYEAQ. TCRdb's table, derived via immunoSEQ multiplex PCR, lists solely in-frame clones and lacks some. The table records 250,000 to 350,000 clones, roughly 90% of them present only once. The receptor's source is a man aged 30 to 45 with acute or convalescent COVID-19. The chain has TRBV7-6 and TRBJ2-3, with 8 bases aligning to TRBD1. Sequencing used peripheral blood. The CDR3 DNA reads as TGTGCCAGCAGCCGTGGACAGGGTCTTGGGACTAGCACAGATACGCAGTATTTT. Its protein product is CASSRGQGLGTSTDTQYF.